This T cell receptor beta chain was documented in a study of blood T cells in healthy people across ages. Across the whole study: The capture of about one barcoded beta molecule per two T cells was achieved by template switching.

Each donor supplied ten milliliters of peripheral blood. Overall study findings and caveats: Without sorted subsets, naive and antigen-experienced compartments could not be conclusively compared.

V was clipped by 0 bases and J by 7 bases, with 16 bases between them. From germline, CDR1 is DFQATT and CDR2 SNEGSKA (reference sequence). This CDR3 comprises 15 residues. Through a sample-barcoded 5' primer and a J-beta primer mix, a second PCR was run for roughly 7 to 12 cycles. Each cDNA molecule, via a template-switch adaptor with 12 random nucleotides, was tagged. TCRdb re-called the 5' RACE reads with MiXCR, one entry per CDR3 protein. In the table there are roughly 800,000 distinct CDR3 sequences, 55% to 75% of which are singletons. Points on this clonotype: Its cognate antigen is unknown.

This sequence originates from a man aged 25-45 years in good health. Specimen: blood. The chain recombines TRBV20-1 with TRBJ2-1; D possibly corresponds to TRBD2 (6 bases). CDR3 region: CSARDLDYDTNEQFF. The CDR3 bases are TGCAGTGCTAGAGATTTGGACTATGATACTAATGAGCAGTTCTTC.